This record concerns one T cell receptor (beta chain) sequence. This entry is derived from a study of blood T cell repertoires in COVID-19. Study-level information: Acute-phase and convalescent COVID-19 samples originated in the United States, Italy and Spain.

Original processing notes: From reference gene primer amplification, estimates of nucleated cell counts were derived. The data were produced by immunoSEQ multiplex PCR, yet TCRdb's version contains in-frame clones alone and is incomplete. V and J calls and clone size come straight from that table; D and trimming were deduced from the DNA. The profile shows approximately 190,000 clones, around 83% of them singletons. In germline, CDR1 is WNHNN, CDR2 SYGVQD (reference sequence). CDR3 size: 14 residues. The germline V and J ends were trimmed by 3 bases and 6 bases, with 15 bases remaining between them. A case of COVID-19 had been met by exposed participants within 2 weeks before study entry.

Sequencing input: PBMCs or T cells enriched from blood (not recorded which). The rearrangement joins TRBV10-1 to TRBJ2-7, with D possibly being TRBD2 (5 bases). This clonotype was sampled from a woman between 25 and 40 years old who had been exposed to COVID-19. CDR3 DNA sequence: TGCGCCAGCAGTGAAGTTCTGGGCGGGCGCGAGCAGTACTTC. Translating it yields CASSEVLGGREQYF.